This T cell receptor beta chain was captured by sequencing in a study of shared clonotypes between healthy human individuals. Overall study: A couple of female and a few male donors aged 18 to 49 were enrolled. Study conclusions and caveats: In contrast to clonotypes shared by all four donors, non-shared clonotypes had lower generation probabilities. In a handful of donors, about 5% of naive CD4 clonotypes appeared in common.

TCRdb keeps only in-frame clones here, not all; method: immunoSEQ multiplex PCR. This sample has a few million clones; around 93% occur once, and the top ten carry around 1.8%. Naive CD8 cells lacked CD45RO, underwent positive selection for CCR7 and left out terminally differentiated effector memory CD45RA+ cells. As concerns this clone: Its matching antigen is unknown.

This CDR3 is 15 amino acids long. The V end lost 10 bases, the J end lost 3 bases, and 21 bases lay between the germline ends. Germline CDR1 is SEHNR and CDR2 is FQNEAQ (reference sequence). The J gene is TRBJ2-5, the V gene TRBV7-9, with D perhaps assigned TRBD1 or TRBD2 (5 bases each). Sequenced: naive CD8+ T cells from PBMCs. This sequence was found in a man younger than 35 in good health. Some clones in this sample may be carry-over from other donors' samples. The chain's CDR3 is CATAARRDREETQYF. CDR3 coding DNA: TGTGCCACCGCCGCCCGTCGGGACCGAGAAGAGACCCAGTACTTC.